This T cell receptor beta chain was captured in a study of cytomegalovirus exposure and HLA in healthy donors. On this clone: Antigen unknown.

Germline V gene sequence: CDR1 MNHNS, CDR2 SASEGT. This CDR3 contains 15 residues. V was clipped by 5 bases and J by 0 bases, with 10 bases between them. Study-level points and caveats: HLA alleles showed associations with 15,000 to 20,000 TCR beta sequences in a later analysis, at a 0.05 false discovery rate. Researchers reported that a few CMV-associated chains were confirmed in vitro as CMV antigen-specific. The authors excluded some V segments, including TRBV6-2 and TRBV6-3, as indistinguishable. Earlier analysis looked at TCR beta V segments, and most were productive about 87% or about 30% of the time.

The PCR used 60 Vbeta and 13 Jbeta primers. Profiling relied on immunoSEQ multiplex PCR, and the TCRdb table lists in-frame clones only, not all of them. This table has 200,000 to 250,000 clones, roughly 80% appearing once. Sample: PBMCs. This TCR derives from a man aged 45-65 years in good health and CMV-seronegative. The V call is TRBV6-1, the J call TRBJ1-4, with no clear D. DNA of the CDR3: TGTGCCAGCAGTCTTACAGAAGCAACTAATGAAAAACTGTTTTTT. Residues: CASSLTEATNEKLFF.